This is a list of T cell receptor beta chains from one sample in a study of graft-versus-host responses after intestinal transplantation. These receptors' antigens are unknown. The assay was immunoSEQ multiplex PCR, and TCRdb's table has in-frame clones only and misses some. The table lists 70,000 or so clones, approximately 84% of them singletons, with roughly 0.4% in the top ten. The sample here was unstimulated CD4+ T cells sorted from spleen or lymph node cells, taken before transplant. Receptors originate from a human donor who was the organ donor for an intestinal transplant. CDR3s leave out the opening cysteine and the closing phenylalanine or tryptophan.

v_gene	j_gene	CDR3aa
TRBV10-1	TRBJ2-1	ASSENIGGGPF
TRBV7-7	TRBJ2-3	ASSSSSIGTQY
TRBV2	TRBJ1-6	ASSDRGKGVSPLH
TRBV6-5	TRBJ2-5	ASSYSGQAIGETQY
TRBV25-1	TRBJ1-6	ASSEHGQGNSPLH
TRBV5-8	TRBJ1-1	ASNMERMNTEAF
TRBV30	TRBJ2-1	AWSMADEQF
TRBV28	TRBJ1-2	ASITGGAGYGYT
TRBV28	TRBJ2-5	ASSFSGGLVETQY
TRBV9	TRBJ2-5	ASSVGSGVQETQY
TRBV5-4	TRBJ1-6	ASSPGQGNSPLH
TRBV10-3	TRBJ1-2	AISDRQGSLHGYT
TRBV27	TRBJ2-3	ASSSPLGSEHTDTQY
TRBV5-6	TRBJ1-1	ASSFTPSGFYNTEAF
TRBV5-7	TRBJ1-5	ASSRSGGCKNQPQH
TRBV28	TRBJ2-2	ASSPPDKAGELF
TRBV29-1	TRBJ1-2	SVGPRGYGYT
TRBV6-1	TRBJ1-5	ASSLDRGDQPQH
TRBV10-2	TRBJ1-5	ASSAEENQPQH
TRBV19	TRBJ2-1	ASSIVRLAGTYYNEQF